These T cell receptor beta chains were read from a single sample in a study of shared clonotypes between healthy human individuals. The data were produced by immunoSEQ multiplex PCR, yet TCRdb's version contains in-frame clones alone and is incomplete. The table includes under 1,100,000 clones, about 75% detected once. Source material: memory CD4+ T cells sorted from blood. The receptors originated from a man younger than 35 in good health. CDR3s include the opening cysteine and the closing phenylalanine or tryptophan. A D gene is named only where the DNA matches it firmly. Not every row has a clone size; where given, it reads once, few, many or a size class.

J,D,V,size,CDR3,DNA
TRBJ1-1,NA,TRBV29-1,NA,CSVGGAGRGAFF,TGCAGCGTTGGGGGCGCCGGGAGAGGAGCTTTCTTT
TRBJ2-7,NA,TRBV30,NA,CACKQGRAWGFYEQYF,TGTGCCTGTAAACAGGGTCGGGCGTGGGGTTTCTACGAGCAGTACTTC
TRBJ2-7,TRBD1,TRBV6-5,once,CASRPQGLFSYEQYF,TGTGCCAGCAGGCCACAGGGGCTCTTCTCCTACGAGCAGTACTTC
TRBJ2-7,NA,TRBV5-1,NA,CASSLVSQSTYEQYF,TGCGCCAGCAGCTTGGTGTCCCAGTCTACTTACGAGCAGTACTTC
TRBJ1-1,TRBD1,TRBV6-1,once,CASSEAGTGLTEAFF,TGTGCCAGCAGTGAAGCCGGGACAGGACTCACTGAAGCTTTCTTT
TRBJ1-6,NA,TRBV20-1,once,CSARIGTLHF,TGCAGTGCCCGAATTGGGACCCTCCACTTT
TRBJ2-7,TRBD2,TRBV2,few,CASSEALIRLLSGGVWEQYF,TGTGCCAGCAGTGAAGCGCTCATTCGTCTCCTGAGCGGGGGAGTTTGGGAGCAGTACTTC
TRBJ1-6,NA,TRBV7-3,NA,CASSLMWGNSPLHF,TGTGCCAGCAGCTTAATGTGGGGGAATTCACCCCTCCACTTT
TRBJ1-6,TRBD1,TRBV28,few,CASRLTGMHSPLHF,TGTGCCAGCAGGCTGACAGGGATGCATTCACCCCTCCACTTT
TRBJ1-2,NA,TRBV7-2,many,CASSLRFPGEGGYTF,TGTGCCAGCAGCTTACGGTTCCCGGGAGAAGGCGGCTACACCTTC
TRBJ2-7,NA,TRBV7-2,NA,CASSLDLARYYEQYF,TGTGCCAGCAGCTTAGACCTAGCGAGATACTACGAGCAGTACTTC
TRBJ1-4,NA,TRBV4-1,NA,CASSQVQSTTNEKLFF,TGCGCCAGCAGCCAAGTACAATCCACAACTAATGAAAAACTGTTTTTT
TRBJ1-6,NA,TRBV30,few,CAWSVPQLNSPLHF,TGTGCCTGGAGTGTACCCCAGCTTAATTCACCCCTCCACTTT
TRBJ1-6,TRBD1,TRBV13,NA,CASSSDRVSPLHF,TGTGCCAGCAGCTCGGACAGGGTTTCACCCCTCCACTTT
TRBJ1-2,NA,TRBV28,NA,CASRDGRNYGYTF,TGTGCCAGCAGGGACGGACGGAACTATGGCTACACCTTC
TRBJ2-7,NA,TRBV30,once,CAWRRGYEQYF,TGTGCCTGGAGACGGGGTTACGAGCAGTACTTC
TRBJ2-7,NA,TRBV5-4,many,CASSSPGHRYEQYF,TGTGCCAGCAGTTCTCCGGGACACCGATACGAGCAGTACTTC
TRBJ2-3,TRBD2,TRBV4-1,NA,CASSQDLMSGGPSGTQYF,TGCGCCAGCAGCCAAGATCTTATGTCGGGAGGCCCCTCGGGCACGCAGTATTTT
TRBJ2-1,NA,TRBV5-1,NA,CASSFNTGEQFF,TGCGCCAGCAGTTTTAACACGGGTGAGCAGTTCTTC
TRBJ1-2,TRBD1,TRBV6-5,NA,CASRKAGGDYGYTF,TGTGCCAGCAGAAAGGCAGGGGGCGACTATGGCTACACCTTC
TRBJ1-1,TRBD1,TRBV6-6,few,CASSHGQGSEAFF,TGTGCCAGCAGTCACGGACAGGGTTCTGAAGCTTTCTTT
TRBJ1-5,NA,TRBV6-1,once,CASSDSSYQPQHF,TGTGCCAGCAGTGATTCCAGTTATCAGCCCCAGCATTTT
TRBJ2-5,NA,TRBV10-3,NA,CAISEDFGQTQYF,TGTGCCATCTCCGAGGACTTTGGACAGACCCAGTACTTC
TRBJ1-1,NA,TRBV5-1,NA,CASRQGGNTEAFF,TGCGCCAGCAGACAGGGAGGGAACACTGAAGCTTTCTTT
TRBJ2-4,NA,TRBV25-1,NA,CASSEYGTTGAKNIQYF,TGTGCCAGCAGTGAATACGGGACCACCGGAGCCAAAAACATTCAGTACTTC
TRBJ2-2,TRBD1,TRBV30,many,CATDRVSWVTGELFF,TGTGCCACCGACAGGGTCAGTTGGGTTACCGGGGAGCTGTTTTTT
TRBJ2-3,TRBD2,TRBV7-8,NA,CASSLGLAGGTDTQYF,TGTGCCAGCAGCTTAGGACTAGCGGGAGGGACAGATACGCAGTATTTT
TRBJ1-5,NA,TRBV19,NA,CASRVLGGGQPQHF,TGTGCCAGTAGGGTATTGGGGGGCGGCCAGCCCCAGCATTTT
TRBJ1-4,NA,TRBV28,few,CASNPSGNGVNEKLFF,TGTGCCAGCAATCCATCGGGGAACGGGGTTAATGAAAAACTGTTTTTT
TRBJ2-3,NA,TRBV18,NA,CASSPGASTDTQYF,TGTGCCAGCTCACCGGGAGCTAGCACAGATACGCAGTATTTT
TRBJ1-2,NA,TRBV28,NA,CASSDTYGYTF,TGTGCCAGCAGTGACACCTATGGCTACACCTTC